This T cell receptor (beta chain) appears in the sequencing data of a study of blood T cell repertoires in COVID-19. Study in general: COVID-19 samples collected from the United States, Italy and Spain covered acute and convalescent phases.

TCRdb's copy holds only in-frame clones and misses some; the assay was immunoSEQ multiplex PCR. This table has about 220,000 clones, 80% to 90% appearing once. The germline gives CDR1 SGHTS, CDR2 YDEGEE. This CDR3 is built from 18 residues. Trimming at V came to 3 bases and at J to 0 bases, leaving 7 bases not matched to a gene. The gene calls are TRBV5-8 and TRBJ2-7, with 15 bases that match TRBD2. The clonotype was recovered from a man in his fifties or sixties with active or convalescent COVID-19. The sequencing sample was made of peripheral blood. The CDR3 DNA sequence: TGTGCCAGCAGCTCCCCGGGACTAGCGGGGGGTAGCTCCTACGAGCAGTACGTC. This sequence encodes CASSSPGLAGGSSYEQYV.